A single T cell receptor beta chain is shown here with its context. This clonotype came up many times. It lacks a known antigen. No clone much larger than this one lies a single base away; base qualities are absent. For sequencing, an Illumina HiSeq 2000 was employed. TCR beta chain libraries were generated through multiplex PCR amplification. The amplified TCR beta chain products were analyzed by high-throughput sequencing. The public reads were reprocessed in TCRdb via fastp at Q25 and MiXCR, keeping in-frame beta chains. CDR3 protein sequences are deduplicated, and each keeps its most common genes and DNA. The sample records tens of thousands of distinct CDR3 sequences, under 50% of which are singletons. The top ten clonotypes cover about 10% of the sample. This sample is drawn from a study of breast tumors, draining lymph nodes, adjacent tissues (dated by TCRdb to about 2016). For the wider study: TCR beta repertoires were compared across tumor, adjacent nontumor tissue and axillary lymph nodes obtained from breast cancer patients. The study was designed to assess the relationships and possible T-cell exchange between tumor, surrounding tissue and draining lymph node repertoires in human breast cancer.

From V the trimming removes 5 bases and from J it removes 6 bases, while the gene matches leave 9 bases of the junction unaccounted for. Via the germline V gene (reference sequence), CDR1 is GTSNPN and CDR2 SVGIG. The CDR3 has 13 amino acids, counting the end cysteine and phenylalanine. Solely the CDR3 DNA is kept, with 39 bases framed from the first base. Beyond this particular receptor, the publication reports: Tumors showed preferential V and J gene usage, and their T-cell repertoire diversity fell below that of lymph nodes yet above that of nontumor tissue. In luminal-like breast cancer, tumor and nontumor tissue repertoires resembled each other significantly more than in basal-like breast cancer. The data were considered consistent with most tumor T cells being derived from the lymph node and subsequently expanding within tumor tissue. Rather than being directly demonstrated, the conclusion that tumor T cells originate in lymph nodes was presented as consistent with a hypothesis.

This TCR derives from a female donor with breast cancer. Some clones in this sample may be carry-over from other donors' samples. The sequence is built from TRBV30 and TRBJ2-5; 7 of the junction bases match TRBD1. Material for sequencing was breast tumor tissue. The CDR3 amino acid sequence is: CAWAQGDQKTQYF. The sequenced DNA: TGTGCCTGGGCGCAGGGGGATCAGAAGACCCAGTACTTC.